A selection of T cell receptor beta chains follows, all from one sample in a study of CD8 T cells in Susac syndrome. TCRdb re-called the immunoSEQ multiplex PCR reads through MiXCR, storing one row per CDR3 protein. The sample has roughly 130,000 distinct CDR3 sequences, around 94% seen once. The sample taken for sequencing was CD8+ T cells from PBMCs. All receptors come from a human donor with Susac syndrome. Both conserved end residues are trimmed from each CDR3. A D gene is named only where the DNA matches it firmly.

j_call | v_call | d_call | cdr3_aa
TRBJ2-7 | TRBV20-1 | NA | SARDGQFYEQY
TRBJ2-7 | TRBV5-8 | NA | ASSLGLSNLYEQY
TRBJ2-7 | TRBV18 | NA | ASSPSTSSYEQY
TRBJ2-7 | TRBV20-1 | TRBD2 | SARDPSGAYYEQY
TRBJ2-2 | TRBV9 | NA | ASRASGDTGELF
TRBJ2-3 | TRBV24-1 | TRBD1 | ATSDSQDRGPGLDTQY
TRBJ2-7 | TRBV9 | TRBD1 | ASSARQGYEQY
TRBJ2-1 | TRBV6-6 | NA | ASIDAGVGDYEQF
TRBJ2-5 | TRBV13 | NA | ASSLGLREETQY
TRBJ2-3 | TRBV9 | NA | ASSDGGRTDTQY
TRBJ1-1 | TRBV29-1 | NA | SVMTGGENTEAF
TRBJ2-5 | TRBV4-2 | NA | ASSQEGRSQY
TRBJ1-5 | TRBV7-2 | NA | ASSPRDYSNQPQH
TRBJ2-7 | TRBV7-8 | NA | ASSLSSNRENYEQY
TRBJ1-5 | TRBV13 | NA | ASSPGVNQPQH
TRBJ2-7 | TRBV27 | NA | ASSWGVTYEQY
TRBJ1-1 | TRBV27 | NA | ASSLRASDTEAF
TRBJ1-5 | TRBV19 | NA | ASSMVGNPQH
TRBJ2-7 | TRBV12-5 | NA | ASGLGLSSYEQY
TRBJ2-7 | TRBV20-1 | NA | SARDPSSSSYEQY
TRBJ2-7 | TRBV3-1 | TRBD1 | ASSRAGQGKYEQY
TRBJ2-5 | TRBV29-1 | NA | SVEDTGPGETQY
TRBJ2-7 | TRBV19 | NA | ASSGGASGEQY
TRBJ2-6 | TRBV9 | NA | ASSVGDGVSGANVLT
TRBJ2-3 | TRBV9 | NA | ASSPGGTDTQY
TRBJ2-6 | TRBV29-1 | NA | SATHEGPGANVLT
TRBJ2-6 | TRBV2 | NA | ASSPRRRGANVLT
TRBJ2-3 | TRBV24-1 | NA | ATSDLHRKTQY
TRBJ2-5 | TRBV5-1 | NA | ASSLEGGLWETQY
TRBJ2-6 | TRBV12-3/TRBV12-4 | NA | ASSSSGSGANVLT
TRBJ2-3 | TRBV13 | NA | ASSYPSDRGDTQY
TRBJ2-7 | TRBV9 | NA | ASSVDGAEQY
TRBJ1-1 | TRBV12-3/TRBV12-4 | NA | ASILTGNMNTEAF
TRBJ1-1 | TRBV13 | NA | ASTSYGGEAF
TRBJ2-1 | TRBV7-6 | NA | ASSLDRKGSYNEQF
TRBJ1-6 | TRBV7-2 | NA | ASSPRGGVESPLH
TRBJ1-5 | TRBV7-9 | NA | ASSFASEGGNQPQH
TRBJ1-1 | TRBV27 | NA | ASLRRAFPTEAF
TRBJ2-3 | TRBV9 | TRBD2 | ASSVVSGGPDTQY
TRBJ1-4 | TRBV19 | NA | ASSGRDMTAEKLF
TRBJ2-3 | TRBV11-2 | NA | ASSPLGTDTQY
TRBJ2-7 | TRBV3-1 | NA | ASSQSYEQY
TRBJ2-7 | TRBV10-1 | TRBD1 | ASSGGTDLEQY
TRBJ2-2 | TRBV7-3 | NA | ASSAAGSYTGELF
TRBJ2-7 | TRBV14 | TRBD1 | ASSQGTGLYEQY
TRBJ1-4 | TRBV5-5 | NA | ASSWIRGEKLF
TRBJ2-7 | TRBV27 | NA | ASTVTVTYEQY
TRBJ2-1 | TRBV15 | NA | ATSRVGGSYNEQF
TRBJ2-5 | TRBV11-2 | NA | ASSPTNYQETQY
TRBJ2-7 | TRBV20-1 | TRBD2 | SARERGSYEQY
TRBJ1-1 | TRBV12-3/TRBV12-4 | NA | ASSRERTSGAF